This T cell receptor beta chain is from a study of T cell repertoires in cytomegalovirus infection. Whole-study results and caveats: Ex vivo responses were dominated by HLA-C-restricted CMV-specific TCR beta clonotypes.

Via MiXCR, TCRdb re-called the reads, giving one row per CDR3 protein. The top ten clones hold around 2.6% of a sample with about 310,000 distinct CDR3 sequences, roughly 9.3% of them seen once. Concerning this clonotype: As yet, its antigen is unknown.

Trimming took off 6 bases at V and 5 bases at J, with 13 bases between the two ends. Germline V gene data show CDR1 as MNHEY and CDR2 as SVGEGT. The CDR3 consists of 13 residues. The sequence was obtained from a human donor in good health (CMV status not recorded). Some clones in this sample may be carry-over from other donors' samples. The chain uses TRBV6-2 or TRBV6-3 and TRBJ2-5, with a weak D call TRBD2 (6 bases). The sequencing sample was made of PBMCs. This chain's CDR3 is CASSATRPETQYF. The CDR3 bases are TGTGCCAGCAGCGCGACTAGACCCGAGACCCAGTACTTC.